These 10 T cell receptor beta chains originate from one sample sequenced in a study of CD8+ T cells in alopecia areata. Extracted from the samples, RNA was reverse transcribed into cDNA to serve as the sequencing template. The assay was immunoSEQ multiplex PCR, and TCRdb's table has in-frame clones only and misses some. Listed here are 200,000 to 300,000 clones without any singletons, the top ten holding 0.9% to 1.5%. Sorting of pooled cutaneous lymph node cells used CD4, CD8alpha, NKG2D, NKG2ACE and other markers. The sequencing sample was made of CD4+ T cells sorted from a lymph node. These receptors originate from a C3H/HeJ mouse with alopecia areata. Mice of this strain are of MHC haplotype H2-k.

In its sample, this clone was seen a few times. The genes and germline here are from mouse. Other DNA sequences in this sample translate to the same CDR3. The CDR3 DNA, read in part, is TGTGCCAGCAGTGGGGGACAAATTAACCAAGAC. It codes for CASSGGQINQD. The CDR3 as a whole reads CASSGGQINQDTQYF. This chain joins TRBV13-1 and TRBJ2-5; TRBD1 might be the D (6 bases). The CDR3 end is not reached by the read, which stops 4 residues before it; the germline J gene fills it in. This CDR3 spans 15 amino acids. Germline V gene sequence: CDR1 NSHNY, CDR2 SYGAGN. Trimming shortened V by 3 bases and J by 0 bases, and 11 bases separated the two germline ends.

This clone occurred a few times. Gene names and germline match the mouse. This sample includes further DNA sequences coding for the same CDR3. The DNA read from the CDR3 is TGCACCTGCAGTGCAGGAGGGGGCGACCAAGAC. Protein product: CTCSAGGGDQD. The whole CDR3 region reads CTCSAGGGDQDTQYF. The chain combines TRBV1 with TRBJ2-5; a weak D match, TRBD1 (7 bases). The read ends 4 residues shy of where the CDR3 ends; the end is completed using the germline J gene. Germline values: CDR1 NSQYPW, CDR2 LRSPGD (reference sequence). This CDR3 contains 15 residues. Trimming shortened V by 1 base and J by 1 base, and 9 bases separated the two germline ends. Full variable domain (outside the CDR3, taken from reference TRBV1 and TRBJ2-5): VTLLEQNPRWRLVPRGQAVNLRCILKNSQYPWMSWYQQDLQKQLQWLFTLRSPGDKEVKSLPGADYLATRVTDTELRLQVANMSQGRTLYCTCSAGGGDQDTQYFGPGTRLLVL.

This clone was detected only a few times. Gene names denote mouse genes. From the germline J gene comes the end of the CDR3, since the read stops 4 residues before it. The rearrangement uses TRBV3 and TRBJ1-1; 11 bases are shared with TRBD1. With 5 bases clipped from V and 3 bases from J, the junction kept 11 bases outside the gene matches. The germline V gene encodes CDR1 SNHLY and CDR2 FYNGKV (reference sequence). There are 17 residues in the CDR3. The DNA read from the CDR3 is TGTGCCAGCAGCCTCCCGGGACAGGGGGAGGGGTACACA. The encoded protein is CASSLPGQGEGYT. In full, the CDR3 reads CASSLPGQGEGYTEVFF.

This clone was detected only a few times. Gene labels here are mouse ones. The read ends 3 residues shy of where the CDR3 ends; the end is completed using the germline J gene. The same CDR3 also results from other DNA sequences found in this sample. The genes are TRBV13-1 and TRBJ1-6; 8 bases are shared with TRBD1. TRBJ1-6 is marked as an open reading frame, function uncertain. The CDR3 totals 14 residues. V shed 0 bases, J shed 7 bases, and the junction held 0 bases outside the gene matches. Per germline, CDR1 NSHNY and CDR2 SYGAGN. The sequenced part of the CDR3 DNA is TGTGCCAGCAGTGATGACAGGGGGAATTCGCCC. Its translation is CASSDDRGNSP. The full CDR3 protein is CASSDDRGNSPLYF.

A few counts support this clone. Here the gene names and germline are mouse. The read ends 4 residues shy of where the CDR3 ends; the end is completed using the germline J gene. V usage is TRBV13-2 and J usage is TRBJ2-2, with TRBD2 identical over 10 bases. Germline V gene lookup returns CDR1 NNHNN and CDR2 SYGAGS (reference sequence). The CDR3 has 15 residues. V was pared by 2 bases and J by 6 bases, with 4 bases of the junction left unmatched. The CDR3 bases that were read are TGTGCCAGCGGTGAACGCTGGGGGGGCGCCGGG. This encodes CASGERWGGAG. The full CDR3 is CASGERWGGAGQLYF.

This clone was counted a few times. The germline and genes are mouse ones. The CDR3 goes on 4 residues after the read ends, and that part is filled in from the germline J gene. The rearrangement uses TRBV13-2 and TRBJ2-1; 7 bases match TRBD1. Germline V CDR1 and CDR2: NNHNN, SYGAGS (reference sequence). The CDR3 length is 14 residues. J was trimmed by 4 bases and V by 4 bases; bases with no gene match: 5. CDR3 protein: CASGRQGVYAEQFF. CDR3 bases read: TGTGCCAGCGGTAGACAGGGCGTATATGCT.

This clone was seen a few times. The gene names here belong to mouse. The CDR3 end falls 4 residues outside the read, so it is completed with the germline J gene. The rearrangement uses TRBV19 and TRBJ2-3, with D unresolved. Germline values: CDR1 FNHDT, CDR2 SITEND (reference sequence). CDR3 length: 14 residues. Between the trimmed V and J ends, which lost 5 bases and 0 bases, there was a span of 10 bases. CDR3 sequence: CASRTNPSAETLYF. The part of the CDR3 DNA that was read is TGTGCCAGCAGGACAAATCCTAGTGCAGAA.

Concerning this clone: Mouse gene names and germline throughout. The read falls 3 residues short of the CDR3 end, and the missing part is taken from the germline J gene. This chain links TRBV5 with TRBJ1-6, with D maybe TRBD1 (6 bases). TRBJ1-6 is an ORF, with its function uncertain. V lost 0 bases to trimming and J lost 4 bases, with 10 bases between them. Per germline, CDR1 LGHNA and CDR2 YNLKQL (reference sequence). The CDR3 contains 16 residues. CDR3 residues: CASSQEGGAYNSPLYF. CDR3 DNA, as far as it was read: TGTGCCAGCAGCCAAGAGGGGGGCGCTTATAATTCGCCC.

This clone occurred a few times. These gene names are mouse names. Read coverage stops 4 residues before the CDR3 terminus; the germline J gene supplies the remainder. This chain connects TRBV13-1 to TRBJ2-1, with 8 bases aligning to TRBD2. The CDR3 extends over 16 amino acids. From germline, CDR1 is NSHNY and CDR2 SYGAGN. With V trimmed by 1 base and J by 0 bases, 3 bases remained unmatched. CDR3 loop: CASSDILGVNYAEQFF. The sequenced part of the CDR3 DNA is TGTGCCAGCAGTGATATACTGGGGGTTAACTATGCT.

On this clone itself: The germline and genes are mouse ones. The read ends 4 residues early relative to the CDR3; the germline J gene fills the gap. V is TRBV17 and J is TRBJ1-1, with D perhaps TRBD1 (6 bases). This CDR3 has 14 residues. With 4 bases removed from V and 1 base from J, the gap between germline ends came to 10 bases. The germline V gene has CDR1 MNHDT and CDR2 YYDKIL. CDR3 DNA, as far as it was read: TGTGCTAGCAGTAACGAACAGGGAAACACA. Protein sequence: CASSNEQGNT. Given in full, the CDR3 is CASSNEQGNTEVFF.